The T cell receptor beta chain described here comes from a study of shared clonotypes between healthy human individuals. Study-wide findings and caveats: Sharing across a few donors was seen in 4.5% to 6.5% of naive CD4 clonotypes.

This clone was seen more than once but under ten times. Its specificity is unknown. Germline V gene sequence: CDR1 SQVTM, CDR2 ANQGSEA. Trimming took 3 bases from V and 4 from J, leaving 15 bases between them. The CDR3 spans 14 residues. Assay used: immunoSEQ multiplex PCR; TCRdb lists only in-frame clones, some missing. The profile shows about 1 million clones, approximately 70% of them singletons. The sample consisted of memory CD4+ T cells sorted from blood. As for subset: CD45RA-negative fraction. This TCR came from a man between 18 and 35 years old in good health. V usage is TRBV29-1 and J usage is TRBJ1-2; tentative D call: TRBD1 (6 bases). The CDR3: CSVERGGRGYGYTF. CDR3 coding DNA: TGCAGCGTTGAGAGAGGGGGAAGGGGCTATGGCTACACCTTC.